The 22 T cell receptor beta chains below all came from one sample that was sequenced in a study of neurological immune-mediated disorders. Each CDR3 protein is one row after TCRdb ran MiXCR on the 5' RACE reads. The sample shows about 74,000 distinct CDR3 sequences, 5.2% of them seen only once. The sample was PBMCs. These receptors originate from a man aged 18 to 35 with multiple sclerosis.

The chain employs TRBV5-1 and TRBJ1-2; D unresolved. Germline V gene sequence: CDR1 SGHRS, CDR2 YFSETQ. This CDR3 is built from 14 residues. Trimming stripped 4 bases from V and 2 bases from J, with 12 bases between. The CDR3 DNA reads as TGCGCCAGCAGCCAATTCGACGCCAACTATGGCTACACCTTC. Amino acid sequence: CASSQFDANYGYTF.

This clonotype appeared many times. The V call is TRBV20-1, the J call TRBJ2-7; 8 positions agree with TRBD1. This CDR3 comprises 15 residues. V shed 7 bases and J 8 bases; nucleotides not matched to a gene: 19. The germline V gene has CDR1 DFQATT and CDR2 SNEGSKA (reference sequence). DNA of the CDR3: TGCAGTGTTAACCTATTGCCCGACAGGGGAATGAAGCAGTACTTC. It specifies CSVNLLPDRGMKQYF.

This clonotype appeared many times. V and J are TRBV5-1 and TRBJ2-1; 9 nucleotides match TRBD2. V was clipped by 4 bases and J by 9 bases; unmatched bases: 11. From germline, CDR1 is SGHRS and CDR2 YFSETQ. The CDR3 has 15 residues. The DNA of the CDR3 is TGCGCCAGCAGCCGCGGGGATAGCGGGAGTGGTGAGCAGTTCTTC. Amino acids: CASSRGDSGSGEQFF.

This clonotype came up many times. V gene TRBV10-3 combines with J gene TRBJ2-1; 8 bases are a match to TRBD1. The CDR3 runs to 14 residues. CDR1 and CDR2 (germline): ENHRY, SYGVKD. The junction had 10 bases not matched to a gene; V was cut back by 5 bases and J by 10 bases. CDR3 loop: CAISTGQGDREQFF. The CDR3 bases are TGTGCCATCAGTACCGGACAGGGCGATAGAGAGCAGTTCTTC.

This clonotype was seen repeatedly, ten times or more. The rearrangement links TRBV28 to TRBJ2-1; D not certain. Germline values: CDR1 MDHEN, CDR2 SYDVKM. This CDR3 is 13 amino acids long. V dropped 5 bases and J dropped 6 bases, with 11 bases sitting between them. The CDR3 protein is CASSPPPLNEQFF. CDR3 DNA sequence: TGTGCCAGCAGTCCCCCCCCGCTCAATGAGCAGTTCTTC.

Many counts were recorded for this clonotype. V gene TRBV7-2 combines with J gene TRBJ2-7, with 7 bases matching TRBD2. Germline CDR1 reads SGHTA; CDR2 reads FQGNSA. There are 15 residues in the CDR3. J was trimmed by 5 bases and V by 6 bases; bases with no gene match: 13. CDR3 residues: CASSLTWEGLHEQYF. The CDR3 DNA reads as TGTGCCAGCAGTCTAACGTGGGAGGGCCTCCACGAGCAGTACTTC.

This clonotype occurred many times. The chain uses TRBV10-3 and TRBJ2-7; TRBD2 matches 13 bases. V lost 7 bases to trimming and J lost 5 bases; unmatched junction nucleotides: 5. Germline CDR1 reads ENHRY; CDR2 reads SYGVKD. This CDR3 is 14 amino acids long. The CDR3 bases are TGTGCCATCACGGGACTAGCGGGGTTCGACGAGCAGTACTTC. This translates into CAITGLAGFDEQYF.

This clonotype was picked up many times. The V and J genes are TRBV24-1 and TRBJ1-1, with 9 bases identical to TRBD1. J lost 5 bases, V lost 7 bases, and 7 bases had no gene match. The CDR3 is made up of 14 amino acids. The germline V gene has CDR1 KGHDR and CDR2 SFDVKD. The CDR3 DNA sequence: TGTGCCACCAGGGACAGGGGACATGGGACTGAAGCTTTCTTT. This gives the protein CATRDRGHGTEAFF.

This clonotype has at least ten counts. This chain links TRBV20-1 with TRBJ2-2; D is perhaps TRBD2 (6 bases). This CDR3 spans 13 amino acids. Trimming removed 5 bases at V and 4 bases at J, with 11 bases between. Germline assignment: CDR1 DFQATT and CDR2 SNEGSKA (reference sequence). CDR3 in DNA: TGCAGTGCTGCGGGACTTCCCACCGGGGAGCTGTTTTTT. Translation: CSAAGLPTGELFF.

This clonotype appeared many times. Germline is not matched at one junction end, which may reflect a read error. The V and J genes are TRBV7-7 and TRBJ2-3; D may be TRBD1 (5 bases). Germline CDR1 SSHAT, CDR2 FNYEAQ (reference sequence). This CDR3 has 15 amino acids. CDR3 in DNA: TGTGCTAGCAGCTTAGGGGTAGGAAGCACAGATACGCAGTATTTT. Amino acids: CASSLGVGSTDTQYF.

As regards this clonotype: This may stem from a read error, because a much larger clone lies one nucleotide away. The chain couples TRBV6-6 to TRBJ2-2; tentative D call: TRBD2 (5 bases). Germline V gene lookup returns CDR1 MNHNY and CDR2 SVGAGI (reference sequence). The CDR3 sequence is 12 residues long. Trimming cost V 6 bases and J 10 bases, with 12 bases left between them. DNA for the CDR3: TGTGCCAGCAGCCGGGATCCCGAGGAGCTGTTTTTT. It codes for CASSRDPEELFF.

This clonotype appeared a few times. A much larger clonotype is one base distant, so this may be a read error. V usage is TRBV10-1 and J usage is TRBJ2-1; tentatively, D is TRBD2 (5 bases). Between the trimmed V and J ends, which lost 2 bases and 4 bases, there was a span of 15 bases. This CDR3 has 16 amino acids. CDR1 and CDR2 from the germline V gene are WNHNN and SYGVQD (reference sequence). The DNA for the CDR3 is TGCGCCAGCAGTGAGCCCGACTTGCGGACTTACAATGAGCAGTTCTTC. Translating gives CASSEPDLRTYNEQFF.

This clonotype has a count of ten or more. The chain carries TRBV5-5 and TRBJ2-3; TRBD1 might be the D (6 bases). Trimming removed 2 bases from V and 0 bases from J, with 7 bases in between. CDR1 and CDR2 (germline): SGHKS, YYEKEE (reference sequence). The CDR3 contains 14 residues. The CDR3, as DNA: TGTGCCAGCAGCTTCGACAGGAGCACAGATACGCAGTATTTT. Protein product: CASSFDRSTDTQYF.

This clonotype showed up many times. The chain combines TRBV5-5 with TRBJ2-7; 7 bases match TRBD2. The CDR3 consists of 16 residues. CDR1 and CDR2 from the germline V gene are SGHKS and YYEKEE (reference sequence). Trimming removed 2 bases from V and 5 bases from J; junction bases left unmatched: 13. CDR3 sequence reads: CASSFTPGLISDEQYF. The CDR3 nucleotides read TGTGCCAGCAGCTTCACACCGGGACTAATATCGGACGAGCAGTACTTC.

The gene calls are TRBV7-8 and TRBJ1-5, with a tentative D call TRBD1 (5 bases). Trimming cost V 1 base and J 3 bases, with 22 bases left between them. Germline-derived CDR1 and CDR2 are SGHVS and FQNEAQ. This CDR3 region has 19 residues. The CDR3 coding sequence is TGTGCCAGCAGCTTAGTCAGCGTGGGTGGTGTGGGGACCAATCAGCCCCAGCATTTT. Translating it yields CASSLVSVGGVGTNQPQHF.

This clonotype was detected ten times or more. CDR3 DNA: TGCGCCAGCAGCTTGACAGGGACAGTTGAAGCTTTCTTT. Translating gives CASSLTGTVEAFF. The rearrangement uses TRBV5-1 and TRBJ1-1; 7 nucleotides agree with TRBD1. With V trimmed by 1 base and J by 7 bases, 4 bases remained unmatched. The CDR3 has 13 residues. Looked up from germline, CDR1 is SGHRS and CDR2 is YFSETQ.

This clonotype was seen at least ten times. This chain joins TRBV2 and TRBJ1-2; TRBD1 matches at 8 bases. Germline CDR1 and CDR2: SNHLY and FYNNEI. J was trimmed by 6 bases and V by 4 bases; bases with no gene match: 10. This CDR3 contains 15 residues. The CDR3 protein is CASSANRGKLDGYTF. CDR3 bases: TGTGCCAGCAGTGCAAACAGGGGGAAGTTGGATGGCTACACCTTC.

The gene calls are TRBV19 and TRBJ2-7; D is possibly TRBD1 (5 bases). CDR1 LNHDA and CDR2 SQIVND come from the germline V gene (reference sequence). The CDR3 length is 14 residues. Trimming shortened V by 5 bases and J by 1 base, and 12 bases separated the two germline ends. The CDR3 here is CASSDTGRSYEQYF. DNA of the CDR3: TGTGCCAGTAGTGATACAGGACGGTCCTACGAGCAGTACTTC.

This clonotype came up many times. CDR3 residues: CSADRGGWTEAFF. CDR3 nucleotide sequence: TGCAGTGCTGACAGGGGGGGTTGGACTGAAGCTTTCTTT. V gene TRBV20-1 combines with J gene TRBJ1-1; 9 nucleotides line up with TRBD1. V shed 5 bases and J 5 bases; nucleotides not matched to a gene: 6. The CDR3 runs 13 residues. Germline lookup yields CDR1 DFQATT and CDR2 SNEGSKA (reference sequence).

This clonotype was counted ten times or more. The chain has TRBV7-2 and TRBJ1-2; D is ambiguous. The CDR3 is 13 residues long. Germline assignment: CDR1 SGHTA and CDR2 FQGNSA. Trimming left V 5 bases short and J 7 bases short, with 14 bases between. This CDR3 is CASSRVDLLGYTF. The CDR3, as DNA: TGTGCCAGCAGCCGGGTCGACTTACTTGGCTACACCTTC.

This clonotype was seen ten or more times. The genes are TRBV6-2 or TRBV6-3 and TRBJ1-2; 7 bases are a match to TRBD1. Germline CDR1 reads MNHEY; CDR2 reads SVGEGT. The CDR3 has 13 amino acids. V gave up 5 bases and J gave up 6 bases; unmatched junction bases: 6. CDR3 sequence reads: CASSRQGGHGYTF. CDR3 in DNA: TGTGCCAGCAGTCGACAGGGCGGCCATGGCTACACCTTC.

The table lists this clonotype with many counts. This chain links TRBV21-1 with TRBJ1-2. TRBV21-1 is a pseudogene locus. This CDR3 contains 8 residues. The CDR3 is CASRRAHF. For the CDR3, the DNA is TGTGCCAGCAGACGGGCCCACTTC.